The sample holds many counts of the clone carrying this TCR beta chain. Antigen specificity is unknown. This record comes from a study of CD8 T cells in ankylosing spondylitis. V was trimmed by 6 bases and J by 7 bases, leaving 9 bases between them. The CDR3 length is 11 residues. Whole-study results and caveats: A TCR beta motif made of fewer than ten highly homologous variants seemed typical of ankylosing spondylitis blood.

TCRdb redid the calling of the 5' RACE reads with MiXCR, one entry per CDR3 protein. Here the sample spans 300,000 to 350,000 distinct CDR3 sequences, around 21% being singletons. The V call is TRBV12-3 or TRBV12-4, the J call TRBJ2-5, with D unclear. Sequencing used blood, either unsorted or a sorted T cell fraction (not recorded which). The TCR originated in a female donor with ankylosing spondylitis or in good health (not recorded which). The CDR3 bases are TGTGCCAGCAGCCAGGTCGGGACCCAGTACTTC. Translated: CASSQVGTQYF.